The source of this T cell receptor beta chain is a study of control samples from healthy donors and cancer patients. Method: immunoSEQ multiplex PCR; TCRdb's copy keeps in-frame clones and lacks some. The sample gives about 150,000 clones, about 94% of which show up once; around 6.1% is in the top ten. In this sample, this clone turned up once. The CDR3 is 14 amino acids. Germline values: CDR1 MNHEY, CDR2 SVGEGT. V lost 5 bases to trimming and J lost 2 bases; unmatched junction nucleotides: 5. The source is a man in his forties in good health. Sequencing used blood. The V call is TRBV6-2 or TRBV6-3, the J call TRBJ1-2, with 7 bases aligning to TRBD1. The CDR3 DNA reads TGTGCCAGCAGTCTTGGACAGGCCAACTATGGCTACACCTTC. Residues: CASSLGQANYGYTF.